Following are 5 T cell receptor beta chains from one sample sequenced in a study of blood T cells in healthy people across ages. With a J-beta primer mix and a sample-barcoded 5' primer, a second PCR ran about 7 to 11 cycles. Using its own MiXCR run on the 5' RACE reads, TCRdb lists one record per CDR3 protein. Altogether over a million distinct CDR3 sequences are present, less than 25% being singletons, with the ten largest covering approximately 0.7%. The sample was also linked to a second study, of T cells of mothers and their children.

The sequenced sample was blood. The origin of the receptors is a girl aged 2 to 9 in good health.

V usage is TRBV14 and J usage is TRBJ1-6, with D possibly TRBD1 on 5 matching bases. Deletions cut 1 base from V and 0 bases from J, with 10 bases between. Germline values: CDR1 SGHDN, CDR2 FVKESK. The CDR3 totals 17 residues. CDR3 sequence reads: CASSQVGGTSYNSPLHF. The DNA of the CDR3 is TGTGCCAGCAGCCAAGTTGGAGGGACCTCCTATAATTCACCCCTCCACTTT. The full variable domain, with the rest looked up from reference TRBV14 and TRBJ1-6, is EAGVTQFPSHSVIEKGQTVTLRCDPISGHDNLYWYRRVMGKEIKFLLHFVKESKQDESGMPNNRFLAERTGGTYSTLKVQPAELEDSGVYFCASSQVGGTSYNSPLHFGNGTRLTVT.

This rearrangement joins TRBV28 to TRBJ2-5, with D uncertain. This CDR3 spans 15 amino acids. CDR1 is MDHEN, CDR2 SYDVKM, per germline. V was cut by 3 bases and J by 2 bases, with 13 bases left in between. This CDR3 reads CASSFSRTSQETQYF. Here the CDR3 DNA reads TGTGCCAGCAGTTTTAGCAGGACCTCACAAGAGACCCAGTACTTC.

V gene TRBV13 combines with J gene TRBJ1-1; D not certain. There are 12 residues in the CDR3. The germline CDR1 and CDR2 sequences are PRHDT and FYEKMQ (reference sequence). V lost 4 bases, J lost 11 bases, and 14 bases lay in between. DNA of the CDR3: TGTGCCAGCAGCTCCCAACAGTCAACGGCTTTCTTT. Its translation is CASSSQQSTAFF. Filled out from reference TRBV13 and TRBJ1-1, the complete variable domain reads AAGVIQSPRHLIKEKRETATLKCYPIPRHDTVYWYQQGPGQDPQFLISFYEKMQSDKGSIPDRFSAQQFSDYHSELNMSSLELGDSALYFCASSSQQSTAFFGQGTRLTVV.

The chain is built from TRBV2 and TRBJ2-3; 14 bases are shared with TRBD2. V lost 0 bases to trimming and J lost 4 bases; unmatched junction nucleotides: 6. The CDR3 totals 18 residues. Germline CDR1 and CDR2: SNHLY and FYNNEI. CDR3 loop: CASSEAEGLAGEADTQYF. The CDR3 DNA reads TGTGCCAGCAGTGAAGCGGAGGGACTAGCGGGGGAGGCAGATACGCAGTATTTT.

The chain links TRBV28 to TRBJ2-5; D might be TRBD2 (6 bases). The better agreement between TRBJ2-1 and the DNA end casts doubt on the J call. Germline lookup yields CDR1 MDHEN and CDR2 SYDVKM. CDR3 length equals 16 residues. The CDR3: CASSLEEGNGNNEQFF. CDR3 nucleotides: TGTGCCAGCAGTTTAGAGGAGGGGAACGGGAACAATGAGCAGTTCTTC.